Listed below are T cell receptor beta chains from one sample, sequenced in a study of CD8 T cells in Susac syndrome. TCRdb called the immunoSEQ multiplex PCR reads again in MiXCR, with one record for every CDR3 protein. The sample shows roughly 86,000 distinct CDR3 sequences, approximately 96% of them seen only once. The specimen was CD8+ T cells from PBMCs. Receptors were obtained from a human donor with Susac syndrome. Both conserved end residues are part of each CDR3. The order of the fields is D gene, clone size, V gene, J gene, CDR3 protein, CDR3 DNA. D genes are given only for firm matches. Expanded clones are given a class, and other clones once, few, many or no size at all.

TRBD2	NA	TRBV20-1	TRBJ2-1	CSAVLTSGGANEQFF	TGCAGTGCCGTTCTTACTAGCGGGGGGGCGAACGAGCAGTTCTTC
NA	NA	TRBV20-1	TRBJ1-5	CSASAQGYGNQPQHF	TGCAGTGCTAGCGCCCAGGGGTACGGCAATCAGCCCCAGCATTTT
NA	NA	TRBV18	TRBJ2-7	CASSPGIDGAARDGLYEQYF	TGTGCCAGCTCACCGGGGATCGACGGAGCCGCCAGGGATGGACTCTACGAGCAGTACTTC
NA	once	TRBV29-1	TRBJ1-5	CSVGGRSNQPQHF	TGCAGCGTAGGGGGAAGGAGCAATCAGCCCCAGCATTTT
TRBD1	NA	TRBV20-1	TRBJ2-7	CSAREGGDEQYF	TGCAGTGCTAGGGAAGGGGGCGACGAGCAGTACTTC
NA	NA	TRBV11-2	TRBJ1-5	CASSGGLSNQPQHF	TGTGCCAGTAGCGGGGGGTTAAGCAATCAGCCCCAGCATTTT
TRBD2	NA	TRBV5-1	TRBJ2-3	CASSFRGVGTDTQYF	TGCGCCAGCAGCTTTCGGGGGGTAGGCACAGATACGCAGTATTTT
NA	NA	TRBV2	TRBJ1-1	CASSAQGNTEAFF	TGTGCCAGCAGTGCTCAGGGTAACACTGAAGCTTTCTTT
NA	NA	TRBV12-3/TRBV12-4	TRBJ2-1	CASSPGPFNEQFF	TGTGCCAGCAGTCCGGGACCGTTCAATGAGCAGTTCTTC
TRBD2	NA	TRBV7-3	TRBJ2-4	CASSFPAGGMGNIQYF	TGTGCCAGCAGCTTTCCAGCGGGGGGGATGGGAAACATTCAGTACTTC
NA	NA	TRBV7-8	TRBJ1-3	CASSFQGGNTIYF	TGTGCCAGCAGCTTCCAGGGGGGAAACACCATATATTTT
NA	NA	TRBV15	TRBJ1-5	CATSSDSPYSNQPQHF	TGTGCCACCAGCAGCGACAGTCCTTATAGCAATCAGCCCCAGCATTTT
NA	NA	TRBV12-3/TRBV12-4	TRBJ2-7	CASSKGDTAYEQYF	TGTGCCAGCAGTAAAGGGGACACCGCCTACGAGCAGTACTTC
TRBD2	NA	TRBV7-9	TRBJ2-7	CASSLLLAGERAYEQYF	TGTGCCAGCAGCTTACTACTAGCGGGGGAGAGGGCCTACGAGCAGTACTTC
NA	NA	TRBV12-3/TRBV12-4	TRBJ1-2	CASSFLRGGGNGYTF	TGTGCCAGCAGTTTCTTACGGGGAGGAGGGAATGGCTACACCTTC
NA	few	TRBV28	TRBJ2-3	CASSFVAGTDTQYF	TGTGCCAGCAGTTTTGTGGCGGGCACAGATACGCAGTATTTT
TRBD1	NA	TRBV12-3/TRBV12-4	TRBJ1-2	CASRTGGYGYTF	TGTGCCAGCAGAACAGGGGGCTATGGCTACACCTTC